These 20 T cell receptor beta chains share one sample of origin, sequenced in a study of T cell changes during pregnancy in multiple sclerosis. Using immunoSEQ multiplex PCR, the repertoire was profiled, and TCRdb retains in-frame clones only, with some absent. Here the sample spans about 100,000 clones, under 95% being singletons. The material sequenced was peripheral blood, taken in the third trimester of pregnancy. The source is a female donor in good health, enrolled as a control in a pregnancy study.

V and J are TRBV5-1 and TRBJ2-7; D might be TRBD2 (5 bases). V was trimmed by 0 bases and J by 7 bases, leaving 26 bases between them. Germline V gene lookup returns CDR1 SGHRS and CDR2 YFSETQ. The CDR3 covers 18 residues. CDR3 region: CASSLGVITRDKSSEQYF. CDR3 DNA sequence: TGCGCCAGCAGCTTGGGAGTGATTACTAGAGACAAGTCAAGTGAGCAGTACTTC.

The chain couples TRBV19 to TRBJ1-1; a weak D match, TRBD1 (6 bases). V was clipped by 1 base and J by 4 bases, with 13 bases between them. In germline, CDR1 is LNHDA, CDR2 SQIVND (reference sequence). CDR3 length equals 15 residues. The CDR3 sequence is CASSIGRGKGTEAFF. CDR3 coding DNA: TGTGCCAGTAGTATAGGAAGGGGGAAGGGCACTGAAGCTTTCTTT. The variable domain in full, with the rest retrieved from reference TRBV19 and TRBJ1-1, is DGGITQSPKYLFRKEGQNVTLSCEQNLNHDAMYWYRQDPGQGLRLIYYSQIVNDFQKGDIAEGYSVSREKKESFPLTVTSAQKNPTAFYLCASSIGRGKGTEAFFGQGTRLTVV.

The V and J genes are TRBV2 and TRBJ1-2; 9 nucleotides agree with TRBD1. Germline CDR1 reads SNHLY; CDR2 reads FYNNEI. The ends lost 5 bases at V and 8 bases at J; junction bases unmatched: 12. The CDR3 loop spans 15 amino acids. CDR3 coding DNA: TGTGCCAGCAGTCGATCCCCCGGGACAGGGAGCGGCTACACCTTC. Amino acids: CASSRSPGTGSGYTF.

The chain has TRBV9 and TRBJ1-3, with 7 nucleotides matching TRBD1. The length of the CDR3 is 15 residues. The V gene's germline CDR1 is SGDLS and CDR2 YYNGEE. J was trimmed by 1 base and V by 2 bases; bases with no gene match: 3. In DNA form, the CDR3 reads TGTGCCAGCAGCGTTTCAGGGGGTTCTGGAAACACCATATATTTT. The encoded protein is CASSVSGGSGNTIYF.

V is TRBV19 and J is TRBJ2-5, with 7 bases lining up with TRBD1. This CDR3 contains 16 residues. CDR1 is LNHDA, CDR2 SQIVND, per germline (reference sequence). V lost 4 bases, J lost 2 bases, and 10 bases stayed unmatched. CDR3 region: CASSTSGTAFQETQYF. The DNA for the CDR3 is TGTGCCAGTAGTACCTCCGGGACAGCGTTTCAAGAGACCCAGTACTTC.

The chain couples TRBV5-5 to TRBJ1-5; no clear D gene. This CDR3 has 15 amino acids. V gave up 6 bases and J gave up 2 bases, with 15 bases separating them. CDR1 is SGHKS, CDR2 YYEKEE, per germline (reference sequence). This CDR3 reads CASTYLGQGNQPQHF. The DNA of the CDR3 is TGTGCCAGCACGTACCTTGGTCAGGGCAATCAGCCCCAGCATTTT.

The chain is built from TRBV30 and TRBJ1-3, with a possible D match to TRBD1 (5 bases). Germline CDR1 reads GTSNPN; CDR2 reads SVGIG (reference sequence). Trimming pared 5 bases from V and 3 bases from J, leaving 17 bases between. CDR3 length: 15 residues. CDR3 nucleotides: TGTGCCTGGGGCGGCGGGGGGATACGTGGAAACACCATATATTTT. Its translation: CAWGGGGIRGNTIYF.

This rearrangement joins TRBV27 to TRBJ2-2, with TRBD1 identical over 7 bases. V lost 5 bases and J lost 0; bases outside the gene matches: 3. The CDR3 spans 15 residues. Germline V CDR1 and CDR2: MNHEY, SMNVEV (reference sequence). CDR3 loop: CASSTGDPNTGELFF. The CDR3 region has the DNA TGTGCCAGCAGTACAGGGGACCCGAACACCGGGGAGCTGTTTTTT.

The rearrangement uses TRBV7-8 and TRBJ1-6, with D possibly being TRBD1 (5 bases). Germline CDR1 is SGHVS and CDR2 is FQNEAQ. The CDR3 loop spans 17 amino acids. V lost 5 bases to trimming and J lost 10 bases, with 24 bases between them. CDR3 DNA sequence: TGTGCCAGCAGCCTCCCCCGGGAGGGGCGCGAGAACTCACCCCTCCACTTT. Its protein product is CASSLPREGRENSPLHF.

The V call is TRBV19, the J call TRBJ1-1, with TRBD1 matching 11 bases. The V segment lost 6 bases and the J segment 3 bases; nucleotides outside the gene matches: 15. This CDR3 is built from 18 residues. The germline V gene has CDR1 LNHDA and CDR2 SQIVND (reference sequence). CDR3 in DNA: TGTGCCAGTAGCGCTTCCCTCCGGACAGGGGGCTTTCACACTGAAGCTTTCTTT. Amino acid sequence: CASSASLRTGGFHTEAFF.

V usage is TRBV9 and J usage is TRBJ2-5, with 12 bases aligning to TRBD2. This CDR3 contains 16 residues. With V trimmed by 4 bases and J by 4 bases, 8 bases remained unmatched. The germline CDR1 and CDR2 sequences are SGDLS and YYNGEE. The CDR3 is CASSPTPTSGGETQYF. In DNA, the CDR3 is TGTGCCAGCAGCCCAACCCCGACTAGCGGGGGAGAGACCCAGTACTTC.

This clone is a singleton in its sample. The chain has TRBV19 and TRBJ2-7; 8 nucleotides agree with TRBD2. The CDR3 totals 15 residues. The V segment lost 6 bases and the J segment 1 base; nucleotides outside the gene matches: 8. Germline values: CDR1 LNHDA, CDR2 SQIVND (reference sequence). The CDR3 nucleotides are TGTGCCAGTAGCCCGGGGGGGGGCGCTTCCTACGAGCAGTACTTC. Residues: CASSPGGGASYEQYF.

This clone was seen a single time. The chain is built from TRBV4-3 and TRBJ2-1; TRBD1 matches at 8 bases. CDR1 and CDR2 (germline): LGHNA, YSLEER. V lost 0 bases, J lost 3 bases, and 4 bases stayed unmatched. The CDR3 has 16 residues. The CDR3 loop is CASSQDRTGLYNEQFF. For the CDR3, the DNA is TGCGCCAGCAGCCAAGATCGGACAGGGCTCTACAATGAGCAGTTCTTC.

The gene calls are TRBV30 and TRBJ2-3; 9 bases agree with TRBD2. V was clipped by 1 base and J by 1 base; unmatched bases: 0. CDR1 is GTSNPN and CDR2 is SVGIG in the germline V gene (reference sequence). The CDR3 covers 14 residues. The CDR3 sequence is CAWSASGGTDTQYF. The DNA for the CDR3 is TGTGCCTGGAGTGCTAGCGGGGGCACAGATACGCAGTATTTT.

Only one count was recorded for this clone. The chain carries TRBV19 and TRBJ2-5; a possible D gene is TRBD2 (5 bases). The DNA end lines up better with TRBJ2-7; the J call may be wrong. The V gene's germline CDR1 is LNHDA and CDR2 SQIVND (reference sequence). The CDR3 sequence is 13 residues long. Here the CDR3 reads CASSHPSGYEQYF. CDR3 DNA: TGTGCCAGTAGCCACCCATCGGGATACGAGCAGTACTTC.

The chain uses TRBV5-8 and TRBJ2-7; 7 bases align to TRBD2. CDR1 and CDR2 (germline): SGHTS, YDEGEE. Losses at the gene ends were 1 base for V and 3 bases for J; bases not matched to a gene: 7. The CDR3 is 15 amino acids. CDR3 sequence reads: CASSLLRGLYYEQYF. The CDR3 nucleotides read TGTGCCAGCAGCTTGTTGCGGGGGTTGTACTACGAGCAGTACTTC.

The chain has TRBV6-6 and TRBJ1-2; 10 bases match TRBD1. This CDR3 is built from 14 residues. J lost 4 bases, V lost 7 bases, and 6 bases had no gene match. Per the germline V gene, CDR1 is MNHNY and CDR2 is SVGAGI (reference sequence). CDR3: CASKGQGTGYGYTF. CDR3 DNA: TGTGCCAGCAAGGGACAGGGGACCGGCTATGGCTACACCTTC.

V gene TRBV12-5 combines with J gene TRBJ1-2, with D perhaps matching TRBD1 (6 bases). CDR1 is LGHNT, CDR2 FRNRAP, per germline. This CDR3 region has 14 residues. V was cut by 1 base and J by 2 bases, with 8 bases left in between. CDR3 sequence (DNA): TGTGCTAGTGGTTTGGACACAGGGAACTATGGCTACACCTTC. Translating it yields CASGLDTGNYGYTF. The variable domain in full, with the rest retrieved from reference TRBV12-5 and TRBJ1-2, is DARVTQTPRHKVTEMGQEVTMRCQPILGHNTVFWYRQTMMQGLELLAYFRNRAPLDDSGMPKDRFSAEMPDATLATLKIQPSEPRDSAVYFCASGLDTGNYGYTFGSGTRLTVV.

This clone was recorded once. This chain joins TRBV2 and TRBJ1-2; a possible D gene is TRBD1 (6 bases). V lost 8 bases and J 6 bases, leaving 16 bases between the germline ends. The CDR3 spans 13 residues. Germline values: CDR1 SNHLY, CDR2 FYNNEI. The CDR3 sequence: CASPPGESDGYTF. CDR3 bases: TGTGCCAGCCCACCAGGGGAAAGCGATGGCTACACCTTC.

The chain recombines TRBV5-4 with TRBJ1-4, with TRBD1 matching 10 bases. The CDR3 totals 14 residues. Germline V gives CDR1 SGHNT, CDR2 YYREEE (reference sequence). The trim removed 4 bases at V and 10 bases at J, leaving 7 bases unmatched. CDR3 residues: CASSAGQGTAKLFF. The CDR3 DNA follows: TGTGCCAGCAGCGCGGGACAGGGGACTGCAAAACTGTTTTTT.